These T cell receptor beta chains were read from a single sample in a study of T cells after yellow fever vaccination. TCRdb called the 5' RACE reads again in MiXCR, with one record for every CDR3 protein. The table includes roughly 520,000 distinct CDR3 sequences, around a fifth detected once. This specimen was PBMCs, taken roughly 20 days after the first yellow fever vaccination. These receptors were collected from a man between 18 and 35 years old who received the YFV17D yellow fever vaccine. CDR3s include the opening cysteine and the closing phenylalanine or tryptophan. A D gene is named only where the DNA matches it firmly.

CDR3 length	V gene	J gene	D gene	CDR3 protein
16	TRBV6-4	TRBJ2-3	TRBD2	CASSEGTSPEVDTQYF
14	TRBV6-1	TRBJ1-6	NA	CASGVAGVNSPLHF
14	TRBV5-1	TRBJ1-5	TRBD1	CASSFTGVGQPQHF
16	TRBV5-4	TRBJ2-1	NA	CASSLEWGRLGNEQFF
16	TRBV9	TRBJ2-5	NA	CASSVGAAAGQETQYF
14	TRBV20-1	TRBJ1-5	TRBD1	CSASGQGRNQPQHF
15	TRBV11-2	TRBJ2-7	NA	CASSGRAPGPYEQYF
17	TRBV20-1	TRBJ2-3	TRBD2	CSARDPGGGGRTDTQYF
15	TRBV7-8	TRBJ2-7	NA	CASSLVRNLAYEQYF
13	TRBV25-1	TRBJ2-7	TRBD1	CASTGTGGSEQYF
15	TRBV7-2	TRBJ2-1	TRBD1	CASSFRDRTRNEQFF
14	TRBV6-5	TRBJ2-1	NA	CASSYSRVYNEQFF
14	TRBV20-1	TRBJ1-1	TRBD1	CSARPGTGEVNFYF
14	TRBV7-9	TRBJ2-1	NA	CASGMGGSANEQFF
15	TRBV12-3/TRBV12-4	TRBJ2-1	TRBD2	CASSPRGGSIREQFF
12	TRBV20-1	TRBJ2-3	NA	CSAEQVTDTQYF
16	TRBV15	TRBJ1-1	TRBD1	CATSRAGTGMNTEAFF
16	TRBV4-3	TRBJ1-4	TRBD1	CASSQVQGTGGEKLFF
17	TRBV7-9	TRBJ1-1	NA	CASSLAGGAGARAEAFF
14	TRBV12-3/TRBV12-4	TRBJ1-2	NA	CASSTMGPIYGYTF
18	TRBV28	TRBJ2-3	TRBD2	CASSSTAPSGRVTDTQYF
11	TRBV6-2/TRBV6-3	TRBJ2-5	NA	CASRRKETQYF
15	TRBV4-3	TRBJ2-5	TRBD1	CASSHRLTGEETQYF
15	TRBV12-3/TRBV12-4	TRBJ2-3	NA	CASRREAASTDTQYF
14	TRBV19	TRBJ2-1	TRBD1	CASSRGIWGNEQFF
15	TRBV11-2	TRBJ2-5	NA	CASSLLGGLKETQYF
16	TRBV11-2	TRBJ2-2	NA	CASSLGPAGLAGELFF
11	TRBV24-1	TRBJ2-5	NA	CATSDMKTQYF